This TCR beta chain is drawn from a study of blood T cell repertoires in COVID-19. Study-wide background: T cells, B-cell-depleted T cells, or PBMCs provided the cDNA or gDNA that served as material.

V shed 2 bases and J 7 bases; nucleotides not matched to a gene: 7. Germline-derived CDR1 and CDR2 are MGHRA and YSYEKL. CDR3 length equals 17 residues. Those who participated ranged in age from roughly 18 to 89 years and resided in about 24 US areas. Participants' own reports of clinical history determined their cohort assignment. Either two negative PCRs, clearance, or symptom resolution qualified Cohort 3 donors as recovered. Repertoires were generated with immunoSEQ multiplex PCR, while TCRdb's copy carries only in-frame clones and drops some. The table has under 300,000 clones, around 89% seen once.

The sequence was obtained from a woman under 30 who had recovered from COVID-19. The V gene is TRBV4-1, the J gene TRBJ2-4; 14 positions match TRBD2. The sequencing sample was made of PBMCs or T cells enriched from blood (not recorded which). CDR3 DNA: TGCGCCAGCAGCCAATTGACTAGCGGGGGGGAGAAGAACATTCAGTACTTC. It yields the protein CASSQLTSGGEKNIQYF.